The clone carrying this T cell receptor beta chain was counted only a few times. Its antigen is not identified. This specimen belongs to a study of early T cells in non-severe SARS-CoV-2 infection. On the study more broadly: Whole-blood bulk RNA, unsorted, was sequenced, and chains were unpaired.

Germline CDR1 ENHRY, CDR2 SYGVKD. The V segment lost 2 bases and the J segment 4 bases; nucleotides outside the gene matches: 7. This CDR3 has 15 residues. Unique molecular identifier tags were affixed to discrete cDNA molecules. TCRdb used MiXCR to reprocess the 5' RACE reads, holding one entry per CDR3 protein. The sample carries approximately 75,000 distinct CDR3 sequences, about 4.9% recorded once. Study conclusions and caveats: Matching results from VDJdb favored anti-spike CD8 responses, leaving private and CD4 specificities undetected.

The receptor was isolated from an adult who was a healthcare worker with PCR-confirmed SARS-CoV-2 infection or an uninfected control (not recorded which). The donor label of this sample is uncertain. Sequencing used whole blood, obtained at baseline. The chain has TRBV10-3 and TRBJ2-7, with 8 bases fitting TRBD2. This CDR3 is CAISEGTRVPYEQYF. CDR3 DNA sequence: TGTGCCATCAGTGAGGGGACTAGGGTTCCATACGAGCAGTACTTC.